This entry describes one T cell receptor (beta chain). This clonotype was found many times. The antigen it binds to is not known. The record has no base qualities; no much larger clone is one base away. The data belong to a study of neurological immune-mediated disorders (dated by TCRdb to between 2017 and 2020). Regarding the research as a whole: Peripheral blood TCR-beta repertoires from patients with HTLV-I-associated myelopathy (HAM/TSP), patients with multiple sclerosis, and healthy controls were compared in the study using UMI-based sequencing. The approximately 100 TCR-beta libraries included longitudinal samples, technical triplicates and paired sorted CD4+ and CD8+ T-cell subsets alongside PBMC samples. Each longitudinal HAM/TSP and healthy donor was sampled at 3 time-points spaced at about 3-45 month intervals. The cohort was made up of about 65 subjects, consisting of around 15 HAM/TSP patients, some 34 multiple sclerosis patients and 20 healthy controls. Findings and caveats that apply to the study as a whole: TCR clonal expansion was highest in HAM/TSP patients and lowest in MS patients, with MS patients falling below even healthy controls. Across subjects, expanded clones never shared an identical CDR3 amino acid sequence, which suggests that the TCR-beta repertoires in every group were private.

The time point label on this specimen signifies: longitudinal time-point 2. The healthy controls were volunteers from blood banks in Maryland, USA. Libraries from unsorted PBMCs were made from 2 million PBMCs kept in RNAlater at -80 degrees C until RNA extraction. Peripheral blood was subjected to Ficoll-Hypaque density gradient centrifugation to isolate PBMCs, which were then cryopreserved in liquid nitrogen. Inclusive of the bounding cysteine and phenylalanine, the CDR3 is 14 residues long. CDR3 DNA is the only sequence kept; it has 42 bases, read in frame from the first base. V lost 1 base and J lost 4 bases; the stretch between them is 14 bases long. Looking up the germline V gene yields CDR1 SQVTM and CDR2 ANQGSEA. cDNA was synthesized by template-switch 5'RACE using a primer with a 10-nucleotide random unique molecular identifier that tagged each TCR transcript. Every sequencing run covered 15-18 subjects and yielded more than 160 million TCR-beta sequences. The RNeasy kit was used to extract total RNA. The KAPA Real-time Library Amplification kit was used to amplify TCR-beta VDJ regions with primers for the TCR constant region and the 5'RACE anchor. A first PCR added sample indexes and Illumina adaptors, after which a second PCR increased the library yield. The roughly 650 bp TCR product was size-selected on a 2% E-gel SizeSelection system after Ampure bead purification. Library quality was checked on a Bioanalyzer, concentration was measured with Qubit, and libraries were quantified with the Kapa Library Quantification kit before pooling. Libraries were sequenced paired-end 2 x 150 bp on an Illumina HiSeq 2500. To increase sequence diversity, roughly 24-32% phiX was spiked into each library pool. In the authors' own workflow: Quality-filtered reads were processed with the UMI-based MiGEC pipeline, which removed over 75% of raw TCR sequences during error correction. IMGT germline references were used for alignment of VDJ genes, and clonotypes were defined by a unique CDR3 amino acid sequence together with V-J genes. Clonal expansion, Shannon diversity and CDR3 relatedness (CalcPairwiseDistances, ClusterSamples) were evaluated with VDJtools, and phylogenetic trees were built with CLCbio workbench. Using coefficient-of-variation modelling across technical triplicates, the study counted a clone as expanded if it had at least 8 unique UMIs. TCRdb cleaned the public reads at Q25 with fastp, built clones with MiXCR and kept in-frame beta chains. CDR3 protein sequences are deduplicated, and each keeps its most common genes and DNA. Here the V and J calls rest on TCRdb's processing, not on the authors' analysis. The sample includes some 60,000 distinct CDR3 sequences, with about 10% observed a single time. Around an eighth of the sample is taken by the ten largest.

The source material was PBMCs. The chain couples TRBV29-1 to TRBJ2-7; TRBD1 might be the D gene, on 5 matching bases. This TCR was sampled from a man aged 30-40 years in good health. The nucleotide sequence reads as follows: TGCAGCGTTGAAGGCCAGGGCTTTGGGTACGAGCAGTACTTC. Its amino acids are CSVEGQGFGYEQYF.